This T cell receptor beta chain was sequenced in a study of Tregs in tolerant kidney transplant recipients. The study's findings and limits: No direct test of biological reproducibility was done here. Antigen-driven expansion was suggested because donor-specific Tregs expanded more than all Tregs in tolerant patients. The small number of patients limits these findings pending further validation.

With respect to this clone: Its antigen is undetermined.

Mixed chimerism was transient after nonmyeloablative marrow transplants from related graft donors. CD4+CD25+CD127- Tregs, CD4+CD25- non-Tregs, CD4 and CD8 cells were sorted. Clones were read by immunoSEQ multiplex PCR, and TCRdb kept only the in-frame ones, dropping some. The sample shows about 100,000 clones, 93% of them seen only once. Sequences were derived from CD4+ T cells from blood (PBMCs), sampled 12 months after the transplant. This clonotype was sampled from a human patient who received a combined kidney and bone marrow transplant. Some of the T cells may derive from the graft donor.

CDR3 in amino acids: CASSKGTSSYEQYF. CDR3 nucleotide sequence: TGTGCCAGCAGCAAAGGGACATCATCCTACGAGCAGTACTTC. The chain employs TRBV21-1 and TRBJ2-7; whether TRBD1, the table's D call, matches the DNA was not checked. TRBV21-1 is reported as a pseudogene. This CDR3 is built from 14 residues.